This section outlines one T cell receptor beta chain sequence together with its context. In this sample, this clonotype turned up many times. This clone's antigen is unknown. It has no much larger one-base neighbor in the sample; base qualities were not kept. This sample is part of a study of regulatory T cells in long-lasting Graves disease (dated by TCRdb to the early 2020s). In terms of the full investigation: In the newly diagnosed Graves' disease group, patients had been taking antithyroid drugs for less than 3 months. This study used TCR sequencing and RNA sequencing of peripheral blood to compare persistent Graves' disease patients against newly diagnosed Graves' disease patients. The study was registered as a clinical trial and conducted in China. TCR sequencing covered around 13 persistent and 20 or so newly diagnosed Graves' disease patients, some 33 samples in total. Results the study describes overall, beyond this receptor: Lower TCR Shannon entropy and fewer highly expanded clones were observed in persistent Graves' disease patients than in newly diagnosed patients, which suggested clonal expansion. Only the TCR beta chain was sequenced and analyzed. More public clonotypes were shared among persistent patients (around 3,000) than among newly diagnosed patients (over 900). The study examined only peripheral blood because the primary lesion, thyroid tissue, could not be accessed. The authors acknowledged the small sample size as a limitation that may reduce accuracy.

The sample's time point label is to be understood as: newly diagnosed GD, antithyroid drugs for less than 3 months. For both TCR sequencing and RNA sequencing, RNA was extracted from PBMCs in TRIzol. The diagnosis of Graves' disease was made according to American Thyroid Association guidelines. The patients came from an endocrinology department in Xi'an, China. Each patient gave about 9.1 milliliters of peripheral blood, collected in an EDTA anticoagulant tube. Ficoll Paque Plus density gradient separation was used to isolate PBMCs, and no further T cell sorting was done. An Agilent 2100 Bioanalyzer and agarose gel were used to assess RNA quality, and a NanoDrop 2000 was used to measure RNA concentration. Receptor amplification or capture employed multiplex PCR. TCRdb lists the instrument as Illumina HiSeq 4000. TCR beta libraries were built with iRepertoire HTBI primers and Arm-PCR amplification of CDR3 regions. PCR products were gel purified before sequencing. The authors processed their data as follows. Gene usage analysis of CDR3 amino acid clonotypes used the approximately 62 TRBV and 12 to 15 TRBJ segments found across samples. COPE and FqMerger were used to merge the filtered high-quality paired reads into contigs. BLAST was used to align contigs to IMGT TRBV, TRBD and TRBJ reference genes, with CDR3 defined following IMGT. Any clonotype with a frequency above 0.1% was counted as a highly expanded clone. Shannon entropy served as the measure of repertoire diversity, while the Gini coefficient captured V-J evenness. Public clonotypes were defined as clonotypes shared by more than one individual. The public reads were reanalyzed by TCRdb: fastp trimming at Q25, MiXCR alignment, in-frame beta chains only. Each entry is one CDR3 protein sequence, shown with its most common DNA and genes. TCRdb's processing, not the authors', yielded these V and J calls. The sample contains about 540,000 distinct CDR3 sequences, 13% of them found a single time. Approximately 9.3% of the sample belongs to the ten largest clones.

Another study also made use of these data, one on T cells in Graves' hyperthyroidism and ophthalmopathy. Per that second paper: Graves' hyperthyroidism was defined as stable when no progression to ophthalmopathy occurred over 18 months of follow-up. Hyperthyroidism patients were newly diagnosed, had a disease duration of under 2 months, and were aged 18 to 65 years. Any patient with an uncontrolled infection, another autoimmune disease, pregnancy or lactation was excluded. Diagnoses relied on clinical symptoms, serum thyroxine and TRAb, thyroid ultrasound and orbital computed tomography. The TCR CDR3 was subjected to a first round of RT-PCR using the HTBI primer set and the Qiagen OneStep RT-PCR kit. Most expanded thyroid clonotypes (frequency above 0.001) were also detected in blood, suggesting blood repertoires may reflect thyroid immune responses. A model built on a 13 V-J signature distinguished ophthalmopathy from stable hyperthyroidism, reaching roughly 88% sensitivity and around 81% specificity in cross-validation and 80%/75% in testing. In validation, the model predicted progression to ophthalmopathy a median of about 6.5 months before onset, with 65% to 71% sensitivity and almost 75% specificity. A discovery cohort of roughly 100 patients, approximately 45 with Graves' ophthalmopathy and 57 with stable Graves' hyperthyroidism, was used to find distinguishing TCR V-J signatures. Whether ophthalmopathy could be predicted prospectively was tested in an independent validation cohort made up of some 20 hyperthyroidism patients plus 17 patients who later progressed to ophthalmopathy. For training and testing, the 95 to 100 patients in the discovery cohort were randomly divided in a 7:3 ratio. The study also compared thyroid tissue and blood T-cell repertoires from about 6 Graves' hyperthyroidism patients. Once sampling was done, hyperthyroidism patients were given methimazole at a starting dose of 30 mg daily, whereas ophthalmopathy patients were given high-dose intravenous methylprednisolone. Libraries were constructed in a second round of multiplex PCR, after which size selection and purification were performed. Libraries were sequenced paired-end with 100 bp reads on an Illumina HiSeq2000. SOAPnuke was used to process the raw data, with reads discarded if the reads contained adapters or uncalled bases, had a mean Phred below 15, or lacked an exact constant-primer or identifier match. COPE v1.2.5 was used to merge high-quality paired reads, and clonotypes were defined as unique nucleotide sequences. MiTCR v1.1 was used to align the clonotypes against IMGT TRBV, TRBD and TRBJ reference segments. The analysis included only V-J combinations with a frequency above 0.0001, which together covered 99% to 99.2% of the repertoires. A TCS score was defined as the ratio between F50 (clonal expansion) and ExV (chaos), using BLOSUM62-based TCRdist between CDR3 peptides within each V-J. Welch's t-statistics and random forest reduced around 550 V-J features to about 12, which were used in a naive Bayes classifier (R e1071). No statistical method was used to fix the sample size in advance, and group allocation was not hidden from the investigators. The paper reports TCR Vbeta CDR3 sequencing of over 130 peripheral blood samples: around 45 ophthalmopathy, under 80 hyperthyroidism and some 17 progressor patients.

This TCR was sampled from a man in his thirties or forties with Graves disease. Donor details come from another sample of the same person, matched by shared clones. The sample was peripheral blood mononuclear cells (PBMCs), taken at new diagnosis, from a patient treated with antithyroid drugs.

The CDR3 reads as follows: CASSYASGVEVLTQYF. In nucleotide form, the sequence is TGCGCCAGCAGCTACGCTAGCGGGGTTGAAGTACTTACGCAGTATTTT. The chain uses TRBV5-1 and TRBJ2-3; 9 bases in the middle match TRBD2. There are 16 amino acids in the CDR3, from cysteine to phenylalanine inclusive. Only CDR3 DNA is held: 48 bases, read in frame from base 1. Trimming accounts for 3 bases at V and 8 bases at J, while the number of junction bases matched to no gene is 13. The germline V gene sets CDR1 to SGHRS and CDR2 to YFSETQ.